These T cell receptor beta chains were read from a single sample in a study of cytomegalovirus exposure and HLA in healthy donors. The method was immunoSEQ multiplex PCR; TCRdb's version includes in-frame clones alone and lacks a portion of them. Of about 140,000 clones listed, more than 70% are singletons. Sequencing input: PBMCs. The source is a male donor in good health and CMV-seropositive. Each CDR3 is given with its conserved first and last residue. Fields, in order: J gene, clone size, V gene, D gene, CDR3 DNA, CDR3 protein. A D gene is named only where the DNA matches it firmly. Only part of the rows carry a size: once, few, many, or a class if the clone is expanded.

TRBJ2-7,-,TRBV4-3,TRBD2,TGCGCCAGCAGCCTCCAAGCGGGAGAGGACTACGAGCAGTACTTC,CASSLQAGEDYEQYF
TRBJ2-1,-,TRBV6-1,-,TGTGCCGTAAGGGGAAGCTCCTACAATGAGCAGTTCTTC,CAVRGSSYNEQFF
TRBJ2-3,-,TRBV11-2,TRBD1,TGTGCCAGCAGCTTCCCCCGGACAGGGTTGACTACTAGCACAGATACGCAGTATTTT,CASSFPRTGLTTSTDTQYF
TRBJ2-4,-,TRBV10-2,TRBD2,TGCGCCAGCAGTGAGTCGAGACTAGCGGGGGGTAAAAACATTCAGTACTTC,CASSESRLAGGKNIQYF
TRBJ1-4,once,TRBV2,-,TGTGCCAGCAGTCCCCCAGGGAATGAAAAACTGTTTTTT,CASSPPGNEKLFF
TRBJ2-7,few,TRBV9,-,TGTGCCAGCAGCGTAGTTCCTAGCATCGAGCAGTACTTC,CASSVVPSIEQYF
TRBJ2-1,-,TRBV7-3,TRBD1,TGTGCCAGCAGCTTATGGGACAGGGTGGGCAATGAGCAGTTCTTC,CASSLWDRVGNEQFF
TRBJ2-2,few,TRBV6-5,TRBD1,TGTGCCAGCAGTTTGCAGGGGGCAGGCGGGGAGCTGTTTTTT,CASSLQGAGGELFF
TRBJ2-5,-,TRBV7-9,-,TGTGCCAGCAGCCACCGAGATAACCGCAGGGGAGAGACCCAGTACTTC,CASSHRDNRRGETQYF
TRBJ1-1,-,TRBV19,TRBD1,TGTGCCAGTAGTGGCAGGGGGAGTGGGACTGAAGCTTTCTTT,CASSGRGSGTEAFF
TRBJ2-3,-,TRBV7-8,-,TGTGCCAGCAGCTTAGGAGGAGGGCATACGCAGTATTTT,CASSLGGGHTQYF
TRBJ2-7,-,TRBV28,TRBD1,TGTGCCAGCATTAAACCCGGGACAGGCCCTTACGAGCAGTACTTC,CASIKPGTGPYEQYF
TRBJ1-4,few,TRBV5-5,-,TGTGCCAGCAGCTTGCCGACAGTCACTAATGAAAAACTGTTTTTT,CASSLPTVTNEKLFF
TRBJ2-1,-,TRBV6-5,TRBD2,TGTGCCAGCAGCTCTCAGCGGGAGGGCCAAAATGAGCAGTTCTTC,CASSSQREGQNEQFF
TRBJ2-1,-,TRBV19,-,TGTGCCAGTAGTATAACAGGGACCTACAATGAGCAGTTCTTC,CASSITGTYNEQFF